This T cell receptor beta chain derives from a study of T cell repertoires in cytomegalovirus infection. TCRdb re-called the reads through MiXCR, storing one row per CDR3 protein. The data contain hundreds of thousands of distinct CDR3 sequences, about 33% of them singletons. This clonotype showed up just a few times. Its antigen is undetermined. The V segment lost 5 bases and the J segment 3 bases; nucleotides outside the gene matches: 10. The CDR3 covers 16 residues. Germline-derived CDR1 and CDR2 are MDHEN and SYDVKM. The chain employs TRBV28 and TRBJ2-3, with 8 bases that match TRBD2. This sample comprised cultured PBMCs, obtained from culture after CMV antigen stimulation. The clonotype comes from a human donor in good health (CMV status not recorded). Some clones in this sample may be carry-over from other donors' samples. The CDR3 region has the DNA TGTGCCAGCAGTCAGGCGGGGGGAGTAGGGACAGATACGCAGTATTTT. The encoded protein is CASSQAGGVGTDTQYF.